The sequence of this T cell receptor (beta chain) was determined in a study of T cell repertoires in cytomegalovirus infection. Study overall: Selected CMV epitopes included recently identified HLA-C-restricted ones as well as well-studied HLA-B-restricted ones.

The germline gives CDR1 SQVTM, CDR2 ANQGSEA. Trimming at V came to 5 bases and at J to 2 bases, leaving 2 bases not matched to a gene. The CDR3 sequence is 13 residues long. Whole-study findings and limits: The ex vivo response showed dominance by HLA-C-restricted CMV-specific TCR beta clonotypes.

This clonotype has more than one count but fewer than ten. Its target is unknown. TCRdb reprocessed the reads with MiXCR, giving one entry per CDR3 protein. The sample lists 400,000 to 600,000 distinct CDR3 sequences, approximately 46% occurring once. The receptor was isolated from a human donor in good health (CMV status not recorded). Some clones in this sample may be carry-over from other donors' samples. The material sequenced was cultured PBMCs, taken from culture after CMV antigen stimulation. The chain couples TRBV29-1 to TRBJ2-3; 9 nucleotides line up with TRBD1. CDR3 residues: CSVWTGATDTQYF. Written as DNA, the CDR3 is TGCAGCGTTTGGACAGGGGCCACAGATACGCAGTATTTT.